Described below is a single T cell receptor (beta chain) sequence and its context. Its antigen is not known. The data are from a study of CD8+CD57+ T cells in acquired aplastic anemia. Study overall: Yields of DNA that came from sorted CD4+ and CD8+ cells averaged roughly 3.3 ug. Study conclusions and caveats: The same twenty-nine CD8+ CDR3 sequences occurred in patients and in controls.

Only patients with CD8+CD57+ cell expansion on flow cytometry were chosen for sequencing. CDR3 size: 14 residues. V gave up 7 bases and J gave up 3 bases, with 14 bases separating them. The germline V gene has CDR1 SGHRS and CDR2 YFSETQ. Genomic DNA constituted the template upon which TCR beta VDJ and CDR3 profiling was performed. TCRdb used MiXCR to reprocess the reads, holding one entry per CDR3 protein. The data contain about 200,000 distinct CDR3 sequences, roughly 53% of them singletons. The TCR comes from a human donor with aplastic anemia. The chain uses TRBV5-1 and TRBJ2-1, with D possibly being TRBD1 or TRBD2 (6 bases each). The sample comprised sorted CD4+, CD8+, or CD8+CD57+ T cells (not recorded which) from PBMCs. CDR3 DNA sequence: TGCGCCAGCGGTATTGGAGGGGGCTACAATGAGCAGTTCTTC. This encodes CASGIGGGYNEQFF.